A single TCR beta chain is shown here with its context. Those who donated were healthy HIV-negative adults, with no recent acute infections or vaccinations reported. This sample was included in a study of shared clonotypes between healthy human individuals. Libraries were prepared by immunoSEQ multiplex PCR; TCRdb keeps only in-frame clonotypes and omits some of them. The sample carries hundreds of thousands of clones, around 79% recorded once. Trimming shortened V by 0 bases and J by 0 bases, and 4 bases separated the two germline ends. The CDR3 sequence is 15 residues long. Germline assignment: CDR1 SGHTS and CDR2 YDEGEE.

The J gene is TRBJ2-6, the V gene TRBV5-8; D call uncertain. The sequenced sample consisted of PBMCs. The TCR was taken from a woman aged 40 to 50 in good health. Some clones in this sample may be carry-over from other donors' samples. Written as DNA, the CDR3 is TGTGCCAGCAGCTTGGGCTTCTCTGGGGCCAACGTCCTGACTTTC. This codes for CASSLGFSGANVLTF.